These 20 T cell receptor beta chains came from one sample sequenced in a study of cytomegalovirus exposure and HLA in healthy donors. Clones were sequenced by immunoSEQ multiplex PCR, and TCRdb holds only the in-frame ones, with some missing. The repertoire includes 250,000 to 300,000 clones, about 90% of them detected once, and roughly 0.38% sits in the top ten. Sample: PBMCs. The source is a woman younger than 30 in good health and CMV-seronegative.

V and J are TRBV28 and TRBJ1-5; a weak D match, TRBD1 (6 bases). Germline CDR1 is MDHEN and CDR2 is SYDVKM. CDR3 length: 14 residues. V was shortened by 7 bases and J by 3 bases, with 13 bases between the two germline ends. Here the CDR3 DNA reads TGTGCCAGCACCCCGAGGGGGTTCAATCAGCCCCAGCATTTT. Translation gives CASTPRGFNQPQHF.

The chain links TRBV6-1 to TRBJ2-2; 7 bases are shared with TRBD2. J lost 7 bases, V lost 3 bases, and 5 bases had no gene match. The length of the CDR3 is 14 residues. Germline V lookup: CDR1 MNHNS, CDR2 SASEGT. Written as DNA, the CDR3 is TGTGCCAGCAGTGATCTGTGGGGGGGCGGGGAGCTGTTTTTT. Translating gives CASSDLWGGGELFF.

V and J are TRBV10-1 and TRBJ2-2; no clear D gene. Germline loops: CDR1 WNHNN, CDR2 SYGVQD (reference sequence). CDR3 length equals 14 residues. With 6 bases removed from V and 4 bases from J, the gap between germline ends came to 12 bases. CDR3 region: CASRPTRFTGELFF. CDR3 DNA: TGCGCCAGCAGACCCACAAGATTCACCGGGGAGCTGTTTTTT.

This chain uses TRBV6-5 with TRBJ1-5; tentatively, D is TRBD1 (5 bases). The CDR3 has 14 amino acids. Trimming cost V 0 bases and J 7 bases, with 10 bases left between them. Germline V gives CDR1 MNHEY, CDR2 SVGAGI. The CDR3 loop is CASSYSGVGQPQHF. The DNA of the CDR3 is TGTGCCAGCAGTTACTCAGGGGTCGGGCAGCCCCAGCATTTT.

J is TRBJ2-7 and V is TRBV19; tentative D call: TRBD1 (6 bases). CDR1 is LNHDA and CDR2 is SQIVND in the germline V gene (reference sequence). The ends were cut back, 1 base at V and 1 base at J, with 17 bases in the middle. The CDR3 runs 17 residues. For the CDR3, the DNA is TGTGCCAGTAGTATAGTAGTGGATGAAACAGGGTCCTACGAGCAGTACTTC. Translated: CASSIVVDETGSYEQYF.

A word on this clone: The same CDR3 arises from other DNA sequences in this sample as well. The chain combines TRBV5-4 with TRBJ2-5, with a weak D call TRBD1 (7 bases). The CDR3 consists of 14 residues. The germline gives CDR1 SGHNT, CDR2 YYREEE (reference sequence). V lost 0 bases and J lost 4, with 10 bases in between. The CDR3, as DNA: TGTGCCAGCAGCTTGGTGCAGGGGGGAGAGACCCAGTACTTC. Its protein product is CASSLVQGGETQYF.

The gene calls are TRBV4-1 and TRBJ1-1; TRBD1 is a possible D gene (6 bases). The CDR3 spans 16 residues. V was shortened by 1 base and J by 1 base, with 13 bases between the two germline ends. Germline lookup yields CDR1 MGHRA and CDR2 YSYEKL. CDR3 bases: TGCGCCAGCAGCCAAGGACCCGGGACATCGAACACTGAAGCTTTCTTT. Its translation is CASSQGPGTSNTEAFF.

The chain is built from TRBV5-1 and TRBJ2-3; 9 bases line up with TRBD1. Germline loops: CDR1 SGHRS, CDR2 YFSETQ. CDR3 length: 15 residues. Trimming removed 0 bases from V and 4 bases from J; junction bases left unmatched: 3. CDR3 in DNA: TGCGCCAGCAGCTTGGAGGGACAGGGCGCAGATACGCAGTATTTT. Translation: CASSLEGQGADTQYF.

The chain uses TRBV18 and TRBJ1-1; the D is unclear. The CDR3 extends over 13 amino acids. Trimming removed 2 bases from V and 3 bases from J, with 7 bases in between. Germline V gene sequence: CDR1 KGHSH, CDR2 LQKENI. In nucleotides, the CDR3 is TGTGCCAGCTCACCAGGACTCGACACTGAAGCTTTCTTT. As protein: CASSPGLDTEAFF.

The chain has TRBV7-9 and TRBJ1-1, with D possibly being TRBD1 (5 bases). Between the trimmed V and J ends, which lost 5 bases and 5 bases, there was a span of 15 bases. Germline CDR1 is SEHNR and CDR2 is FQNEAQ (reference sequence). The CDR3 has 14 residues. CDR3 nucleotides: TGTGCCAGCAGCCCGGGGGGATCAAGTACTGAAGCTTTCTTT. It codes for CASSPGGSSTEAFF.

The chain uses TRBV30 and TRBJ1-1; D uncertain. Germline loops: CDR1 GTSNPN, CDR2 SVGIG (reference sequence). V dropped 0 bases and J dropped 2 bases, with 7 bases sitting between them. The CDR3 is 13 residues long. The CDR3 loop reads CAWSVEANTEAFF. CDR3 sequence (DNA): TGTGCCTGGAGTGTAGAGGCTAACACTGAAGCTTTCTTT.

V usage is TRBV6-5 and J usage is TRBJ2-7; no clear D. The V and J ends lost 0 bases and 7 bases respectively, with 4 bases between them. CDR1 is MNHEY, CDR2 SVGAGI, per germline. The CDR3 has 11 amino acids. This CDR3 reads CASSYSSEQYF. The CDR3 DNA is TGTGCCAGCAGTTACTCGTCGGAGCAGTACTTC.

The V gene is TRBV29-1, the J gene TRBJ2-1; 10 bases align to TRBD2. This CDR3 has 14 amino acids. J gave up 4 bases and V 7 bases, and 7 bases lay outside the gene matches. Germline V gives CDR1 SQVTM, CDR2 ANQGSEA. CDR3 bases: TGCAGCGCCTCCGGGACTAGCGCTTACAATGAGCAGTTCTTC. The encoded protein is CSASGTSAYNEQFF.

This chain connects TRBV6-4 to TRBJ2-1, with D perhaps TRBD2 (7 bases). This CDR3 is 14 amino acids long. Trimming shortened V by 2 bases and J by 7 bases, and 12 bases separated the two germline ends. Looked up from germline, CDR1 is MRHNA and CDR2 is SNTAGT. CDR3: CASSDGGAWNEQFF. The CDR3 nucleotides read TGTGCCAGCAGTGACGGGGGGGCCTGGAATGAGCAGTTCTTC.

This chain uses TRBV7-9 with TRBJ2-3; no clear D gene. CDR1 is SEHNR and CDR2 is FQNEAQ in the germline V gene (reference sequence). This CDR3 is 14 amino acids long. V was pared by 5 bases and J by 1 base, with 10 bases between. The CDR3 protein is CASSPLGRTDTQYF. The CDR3 region has the DNA TGTGCCAGCAGCCCCCTTGGCCGCACAGATACGCAGTATTTT.

The J gene is TRBJ2-6, the V gene TRBV18, with D hard to call. This CDR3 comprises 16 residues. The V end lost 0 bases, the J end lost 0 bases, and 6 bases lay between the germline ends. The germline CDR1 and CDR2 sequences are KGHSH and LQKENI. The CDR3 loop is CASSPPAFSGANVLTF. The CDR3 bases are TGTGCCAGCTCACCACCGGCATTCTCTGGGGCCAACGTCCTGACTTTC.

The rearrangement uses TRBV7-9 and TRBJ2-1; perhaps TRBD2 as D (8 bases). The V end was cut by 5 bases, the J end by 4 bases, with 18 bases between. This CDR3 spans 16 amino acids. Germline lookup yields CDR1 SEHNR and CDR2 FQNEAQ (reference sequence). The CDR3 DNA sequence: TGTGCCAGCAGCCCCAGGGGGACTAGTCTTTACAATGAGCAGTTCTTC. Translated: CASSPRGTSLYNEQFF.

In the case of this clone: The junction departs from the called germline gene at one end, perhaps through a read error. This chain connects TRBV2 to TRBJ1-1; D is ambiguous. The CDR3 has 11 residues. Germline loops: CDR1 SNHLY, CDR2 FYNNEI. The CDR3 protein is CASSEVPEAFF. The CDR3 nucleotides read TGTGCCAGCAGTGAAGTCCCTGAGGCTTTCTTT.

The V call is TRBV10-1, the J call TRBJ2-2; TRBD2 aligns across 8 bases. V lost 4 bases, J lost 4 bases, and 5 bases stayed unmatched. Germline V gives CDR1 WNHNN, CDR2 SYGVQD (reference sequence). CDR3 length equals 15 residues. CDR3 loop: CASSAAGVGTGELFF. CDR3 sequence (DNA): TGCGCCAGCAGTGCAGCGGGGGTTGGCACCGGGGAGCTGTTTTTT.

This chain links TRBV27 with TRBJ1-1; 8 nucleotides agree with TRBD1. CDR3 length: 18 residues. The junction had 16 bases not matched to a gene; V was cut back by 2 bases and J by 5 bases. CDR1 is MNHEY, CDR2 SMNVEV, per germline (reference sequence). The CDR3 DNA reads TGTGCCAGCAGTTTACACGCATTGTCCGGACAGGGTAATACTGAAGCTTTCTTT. It is translated as CASSLHALSGQGNTEAFF.